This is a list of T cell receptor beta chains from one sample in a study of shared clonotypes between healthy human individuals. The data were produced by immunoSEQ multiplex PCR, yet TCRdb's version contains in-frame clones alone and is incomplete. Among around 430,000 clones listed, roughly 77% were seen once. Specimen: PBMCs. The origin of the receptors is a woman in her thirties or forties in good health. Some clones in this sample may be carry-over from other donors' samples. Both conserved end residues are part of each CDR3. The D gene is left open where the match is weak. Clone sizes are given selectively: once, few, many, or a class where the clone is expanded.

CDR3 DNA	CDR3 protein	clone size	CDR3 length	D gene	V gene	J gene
TGTGCCTGGAGTGTACCTAGCCGGAGCTACGAGCAGTACTTC	CAWSVPSRSYEQYF	NA	14	NA	TRBV30	TRBJ2-7
TGTGCCAGCAGCGGAAGGGGAGCATCTGGAAACACCATATATTTT	CASSGRGASGNTIYF	NA	15	NA	TRBV7-6	TRBJ1-3
TGTGCCAGCAGTGTCGCGTACAATGAGCAGTTCTTC	CASSVAYNEQFF	NA	12	NA	TRBV2	TRBJ2-1
TGTGCCAGCAGCTTAGTGAAAGCGAATGAGCAGTTCTTC	CASSLVKANEQFF	once	13	NA	TRBV7-9	TRBJ2-1
TGTGCCATCAGTCACGGGGGGGAGCTGTTTTTT	CAISHGGELFF	NA	11	NA	TRBV10-3	TRBJ2-2
TGTGCCAGCAGTTTAGCGGGAGAGGACAATGAGCAGTTCTTC	CASSLAGEDNEQFF	NA	14	TRBD2	TRBV11-2	TRBJ2-1
TGTGCCAGTAGTATATCTTTTGGCCGATCCTACGAGCAGTACTTC	CASSISFGRSYEQYF	NA	15	NA	TRBV19	TRBJ2-7
TGTGCCAGCAGCCCCACCCGGGACTGGATCCACGAGCAGTACTTC	CASSPTRDWIHEQYF	NA	15	NA	TRBV11-2	TRBJ2-7
TGTGCCAGCAGCGCCCGGACAGGCGGTAACTATGGCTACACCTTC	CASSARTGGNYGYTF	NA	15	TRBD1	TRBV9	TRBJ1-2
TGCGCCAGCAGCTTTGGCCTTGAAGCTTTCTTT	CASSFGLEAFF	NA	11	NA	TRBV5-1	TRBJ1-1
TGTGCCAGCACCCCCGTGGGTAGGGGGAGTTTCGGGCAGTTCTTC	CASTPVGRGSFGQFF	NA	15	NA	TRBV5-6	TRBJ2-1
TGTGCCAGTAGTAAGGACCTTCAGCCCTACGAGCAGTACTTC	CASSKDLQPYEQYF	once	14	NA	TRBV19	TRBJ2-7
TGTGCCAGCAGCTTGGGAGGGCAGTACGAGCAGTACTTC	CASSLGGQYEQYF	NA	13	NA	TRBV5-4	TRBJ2-7
TGCGCCAGCAGCCCGGGGACCACCGGGGAGCTGTTTTTT	CASSPGTTGELFF	NA	13	NA	TRBV5-1	TRBJ2-2
TGCAGCGATTCCGTGTATGGTTATGAGGGCTACACCTTC	CSDSVYGYEGYTF	NA	13	NA	TRBV29-1	TRBJ1-2
TGTGCCAGCAGCTTACGGGCTAGTATTGGGAATGAGCAGTTCTTC	CASSLRASIGNEQFF	few	15	NA	TRBV7-3	TRBJ2-1
TGTGCCAGCAGCCCGAGGACTAGCGGCACAGATACGCAGTATTTT	CASSPRTSGTDTQYF	NA	15	TRBD2	TRBV9	TRBJ2-3
TGTGCCAGCAGCGTAGCACTAGCGGGAGGTCCCACCGGGGAGCTGTTTTTT	CASSVALAGGPTGELFF	NA	17	TRBD2	TRBV9	TRBJ2-2
TGCGCCAGCAGCTTGTATTTGGAGGGAGAGACCCAGTACTTC	CASSLYLEGETQYF	NA	14	NA	TRBV5-1	TRBJ2-5
TGTGCCAGCTCCCCGGGTAACACCCTGGACAGTGAAAAACTGTTTTTT	CASSPGNTLDSEKLFF	NA	16	NA	TRBV5-5	TRBJ1-4
TGCGCCAGCAGCTTCTCAGGACCTCTTTATGGCTACACCTTC	CASSFSGPLYGYTF	few	14	NA	TRBV5-1	TRBJ1-2
TGTGCCAGCAGCTTGGCTACAGAAAACTATGGCTACACCTTC	CASSLATENYGYTF	few	14	NA	TRBV5-5	TRBJ1-2